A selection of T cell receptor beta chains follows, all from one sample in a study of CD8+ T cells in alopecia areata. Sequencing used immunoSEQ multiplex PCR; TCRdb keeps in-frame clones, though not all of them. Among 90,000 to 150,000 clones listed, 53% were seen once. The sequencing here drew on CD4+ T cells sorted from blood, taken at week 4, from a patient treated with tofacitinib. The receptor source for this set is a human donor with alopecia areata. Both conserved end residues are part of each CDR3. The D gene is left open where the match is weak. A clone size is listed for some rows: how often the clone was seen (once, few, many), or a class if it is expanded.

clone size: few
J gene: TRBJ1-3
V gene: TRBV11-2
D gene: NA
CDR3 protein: CASSYTRASGNTIYF
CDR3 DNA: TGTGCCAGCAGCTATACCAGGGCCTCTGGAAACACCATATATTTT

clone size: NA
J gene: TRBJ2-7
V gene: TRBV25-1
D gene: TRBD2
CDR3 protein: CASSPGLAGDPSYEQYF
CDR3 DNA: TGTGCCAGCAGCCCAGGACTAGCGGGAGACCCCTCCTACGAGCAGTACTTC

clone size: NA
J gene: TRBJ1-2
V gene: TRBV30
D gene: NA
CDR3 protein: CAFSPGMYGYTF
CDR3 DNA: TGTGCCTTCAGCCCTGGGATGTATGGCTACACCTTC

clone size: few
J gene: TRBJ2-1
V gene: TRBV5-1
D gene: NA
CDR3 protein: CASSRIDSLNEQFF
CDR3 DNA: TGCGCCAGCAGTCGAATTGACAGCCTCAATGAGCAGTTCTTC

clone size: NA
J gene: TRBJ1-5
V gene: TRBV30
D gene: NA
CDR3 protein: CAWSVTDLSNQPQHF
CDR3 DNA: TGTGCCTGGAGTGTAACGGACCTTAGCAATCAGCCCCAGCATTTT

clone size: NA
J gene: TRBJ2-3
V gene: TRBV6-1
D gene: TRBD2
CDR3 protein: CASSEGRGGTDTQYF
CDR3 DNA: TGTGCCAGCAGTGAAGGGCGGGGGGGTACAGATACGCAGTATTTT

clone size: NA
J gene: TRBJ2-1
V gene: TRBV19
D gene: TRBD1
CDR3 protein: CASKISTGTNEQFF
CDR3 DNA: TGTGCCAGTAAAATCTCGACAGGGACAAATGAGCAGTTCTTC

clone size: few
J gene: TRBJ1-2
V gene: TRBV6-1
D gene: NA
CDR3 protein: CASSEGGASNYGYTF
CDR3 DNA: TGTGCCAGCAGTGAGGGGGGGGCCAGTAACTATGGCTACACCTTC

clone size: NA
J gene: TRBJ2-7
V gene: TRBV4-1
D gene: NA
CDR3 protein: CASSQQEVSYEQYF
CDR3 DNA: TGCGCCAGCAGCCAACAAGAAGTTAGCTACGAGCAGTACTTC

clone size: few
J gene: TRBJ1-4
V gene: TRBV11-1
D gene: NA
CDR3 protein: CASSLAGHPGEKLFF
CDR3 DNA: TGTGCCAGCAGCTTAGCGGGACACCCGGGAGAAAAACTGTTTTTT

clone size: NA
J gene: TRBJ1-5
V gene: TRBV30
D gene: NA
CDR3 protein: CAWSIEDQPQHF
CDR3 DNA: TGTGCCTGGAGTATCGAGGATCAGCCCCAGCATTTT

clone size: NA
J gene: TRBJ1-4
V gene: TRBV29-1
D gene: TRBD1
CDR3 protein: CSVRQGSEKLFF
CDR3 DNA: TGCAGCGTTCGACAGGGCAGTGAAAAACTGTTTTTT

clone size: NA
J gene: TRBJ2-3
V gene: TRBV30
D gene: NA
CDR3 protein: CAWSGRAPPDTQYF
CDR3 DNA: TGTGCCTGGAGTGGTCGGGCACCTCCGGATACGCAGTATTTT

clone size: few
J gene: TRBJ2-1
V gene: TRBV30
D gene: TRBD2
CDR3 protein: CAWSVLAGRSYNEQFF
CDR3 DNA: TGTGCCTGGAGTGTTCTAGCGGGACGGTCCTACAATGAGCAGTTCTTC

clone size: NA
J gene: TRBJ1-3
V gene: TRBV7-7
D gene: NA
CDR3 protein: CASSDNSGNTIYF
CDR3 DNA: TGTGCTAGCAGCGACAACTCTGGAAACACCATATATTTT

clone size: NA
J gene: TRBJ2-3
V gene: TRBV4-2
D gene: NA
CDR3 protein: CASSQEGADTQYF
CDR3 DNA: TGTGCCAGCAGCCAAGAGGGGGCAGATACGCAGTATTTT

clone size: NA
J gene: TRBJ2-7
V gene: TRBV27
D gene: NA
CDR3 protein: CASSRRVAPYEQYF
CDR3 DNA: TGTGCCAGCAGCCGGAGGGTTGCCCCCTACGAGCAGTACTTC

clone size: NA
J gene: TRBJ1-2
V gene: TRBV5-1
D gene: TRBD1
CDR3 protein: CASSPGQNYGYTF
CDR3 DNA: TGCGCCAGCAGCCCGGGACAGAACTATGGCTACACCTTC

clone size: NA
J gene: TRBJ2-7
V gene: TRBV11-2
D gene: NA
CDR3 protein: CAAGTPQGYEQYF
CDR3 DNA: TGTGCCGCGGGGACCCCACAGGGCTACGAGCAGTACTTC

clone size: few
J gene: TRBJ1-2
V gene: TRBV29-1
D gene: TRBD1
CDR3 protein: CSVTIDRAGGYTF
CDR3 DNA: TGCAGCGTTACTATAGACAGGGCCGGCGGCTACACCTTC

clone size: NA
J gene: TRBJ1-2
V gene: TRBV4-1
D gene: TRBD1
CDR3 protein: CASSQPGQKSNYGYTF
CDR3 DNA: TGCGCCAGCAGCCAGCCGGGACAGAAGTCTAACTATGGCTACACCTTC

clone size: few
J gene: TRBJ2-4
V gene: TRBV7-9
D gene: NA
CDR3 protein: CASSLKPGLQRGNIQYF
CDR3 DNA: TGTGCCAGCAGCTTGAAACCGGGACTCCAAAGAGGAAACATTCAGTACTTC

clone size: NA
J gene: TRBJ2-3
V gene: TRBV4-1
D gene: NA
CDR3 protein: CASSQEIGNQYF
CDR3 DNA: TGCGCCAGCAGCCAAGAGATCGGAAATCAGTATTTT

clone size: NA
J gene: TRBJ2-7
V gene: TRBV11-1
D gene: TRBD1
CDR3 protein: CASSLAGTGVHEQYF
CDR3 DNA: TGTGCCAGCAGCTTAGCGGGGACAGGGGTCCACGAGCAGTACTTC

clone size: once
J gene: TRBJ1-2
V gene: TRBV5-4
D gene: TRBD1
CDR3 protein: CASSLAGGDGYTF
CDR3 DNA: TGTGCCAGCAGCTTGGCAGGGGGGGATGGCTACACCTTC

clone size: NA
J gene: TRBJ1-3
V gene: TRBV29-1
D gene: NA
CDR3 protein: CSVGTGSGNTVYF
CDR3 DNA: NA

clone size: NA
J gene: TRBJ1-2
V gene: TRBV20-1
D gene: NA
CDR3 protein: CSAKGYTF
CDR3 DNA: TGCAGTGCTAAAGGCTACACCTTC

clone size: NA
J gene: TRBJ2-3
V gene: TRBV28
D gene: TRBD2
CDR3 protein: CASIMGSGGDTQYF
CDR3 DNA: TGTGCCAGCATCATGGGTAGCGGGGGGGATACGCAGTATTTT

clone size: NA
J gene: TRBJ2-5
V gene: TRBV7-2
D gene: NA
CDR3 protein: CASSRPLTAETQYF
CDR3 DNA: TGTGCCAGCAGCCGCCCGTTAACGGCAGAGACCCAGTACTTC

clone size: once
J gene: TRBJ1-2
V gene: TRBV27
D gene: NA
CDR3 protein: CASSLSAVSGYTF
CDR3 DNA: TGTGCCAGCAGTTTATCAGCAGTGAGTGGCTACACCTTC

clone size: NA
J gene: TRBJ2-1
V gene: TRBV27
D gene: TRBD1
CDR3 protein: CASNDPRGPTYNEQFF
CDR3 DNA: TGTGCCAGCAACGACCCCAGGGGGCCGACCTACAATGAGCAGTTCTTC

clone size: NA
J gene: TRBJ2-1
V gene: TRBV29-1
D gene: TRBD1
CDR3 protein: CSAGQGSYNEQFF
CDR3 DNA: TGCAGCGCCGGACAGGGTTCCTACAATGAGCAGTTCTTC

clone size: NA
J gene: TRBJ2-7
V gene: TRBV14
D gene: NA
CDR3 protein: CASIPTSSYEQYF
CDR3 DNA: TGTGCCAGCATACCCACCAGCTCCTACGAGCAGTACTTC

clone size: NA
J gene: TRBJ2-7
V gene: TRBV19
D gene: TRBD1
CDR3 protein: CASGDSYEQYF
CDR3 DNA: TGTGCCAGTGGGGACAGCTACGAGCAGTACTTC

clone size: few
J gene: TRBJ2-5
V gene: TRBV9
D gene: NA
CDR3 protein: CASSVGLKETQYF
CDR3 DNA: TGTGCCAGCAGCGTAGGACTAAAAGAGACCCAGTACTTC

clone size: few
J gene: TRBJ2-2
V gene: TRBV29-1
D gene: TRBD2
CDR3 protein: CSVPTSGANTGELFF
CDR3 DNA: TGCAGCGTGCCGACTAGCGGGGCGAACACCGGGGAGCTGTTTTTT

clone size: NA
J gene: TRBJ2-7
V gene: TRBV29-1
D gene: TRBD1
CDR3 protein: CSVLDRGGYEQYF
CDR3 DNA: TGCAGCGTATTGGACAGGGGTGGGTACGAGCAGTACTTC

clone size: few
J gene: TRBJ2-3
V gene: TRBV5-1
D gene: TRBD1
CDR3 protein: CASSVGRQGAVDTQYF
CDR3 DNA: TGCGCCAGCAGCGTCGGACGACAGGGGGCTGTAGATACGCAGTATTTT

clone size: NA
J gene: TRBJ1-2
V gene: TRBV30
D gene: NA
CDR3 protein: CAWSVGRGYGYTF
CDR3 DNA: TGTGCCTGGAGTGTCGGCAGGGGTTATGGCTACACCTTC

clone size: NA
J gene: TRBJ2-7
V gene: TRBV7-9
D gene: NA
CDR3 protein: CASSLAPSAWQYF
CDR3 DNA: TGTGCCAGCAGCCTGGCGCCCTCGGCGTGGCAGTACTTC

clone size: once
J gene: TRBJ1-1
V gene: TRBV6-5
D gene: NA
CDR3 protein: CASSYLGETEAFF
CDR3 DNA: TGTGCCAGCAGTTACTTGGGCGAAACTGAAGCTTTCTTT

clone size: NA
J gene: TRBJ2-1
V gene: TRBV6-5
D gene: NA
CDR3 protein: CASSYLAGSYNEQFF
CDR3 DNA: TGTGCCAGCAGTTACCTTGCGGGCTCCTACAATGAGCAGTTCTTC

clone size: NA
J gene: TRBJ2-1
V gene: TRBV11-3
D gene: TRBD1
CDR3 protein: CASSSGQTNEQFF
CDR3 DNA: TGTGCCAGCAGCTCGGGACAGACTAATGAGCAGTTCTTC

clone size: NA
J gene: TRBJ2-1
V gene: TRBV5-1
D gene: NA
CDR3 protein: CASRVGGASGYNEQFF
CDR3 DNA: TGCGCCAGCAGGGTTGGCGGGGCTTCGGGTTACAATGAGCAGTTCTTC

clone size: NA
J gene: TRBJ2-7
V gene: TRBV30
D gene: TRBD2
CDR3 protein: CAWSFSSGGSYEQYF
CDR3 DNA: TGTGCCTGGAGTTTCTCTAGCGGGGGGTCCTACGAGCAGTACTTC

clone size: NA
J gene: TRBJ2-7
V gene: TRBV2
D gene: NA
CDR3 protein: CASGIWRTDEQYF
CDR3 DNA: TGTGCCAGCGGGATTTGGAGGACGGACGAGCAGTACTTC

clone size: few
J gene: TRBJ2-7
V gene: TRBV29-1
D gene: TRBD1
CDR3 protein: CSVGQGASTEQYF
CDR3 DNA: TGCAGCGTTGGACAGGGGGCTTCGACCGAGCAGTACTTC

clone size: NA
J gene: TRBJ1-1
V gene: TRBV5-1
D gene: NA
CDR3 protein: CASSLFTGPTGDTEAFF
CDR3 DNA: TGCGCCAGCAGCTTATTTACGGGGCCGACGGGAGACACTGAAGCTTTCTTT

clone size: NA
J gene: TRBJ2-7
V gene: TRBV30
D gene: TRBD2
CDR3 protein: CAWSQTSGGSYEQYF
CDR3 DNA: TGTGCCTGGAGTCAGACTAGCGGGGGCTCCTACGAGCAGTACTTC

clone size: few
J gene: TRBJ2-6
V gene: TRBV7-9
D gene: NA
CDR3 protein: CASSQQGSGANVLTF
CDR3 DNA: TGTGCCAGCAGCCAACAGGGCTCTGGGGCCAACGTCCTGACTTTC

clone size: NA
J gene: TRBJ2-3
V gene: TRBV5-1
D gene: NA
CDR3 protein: CATDTQYF
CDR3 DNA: TGCGCTACAGATACGCAGTATTTT

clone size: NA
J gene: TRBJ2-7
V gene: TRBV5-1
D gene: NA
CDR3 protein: CASRPRTGEQYF
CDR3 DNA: TGCGCCAGCAGACCTAGGACTGGGGAGCAGTACTTC

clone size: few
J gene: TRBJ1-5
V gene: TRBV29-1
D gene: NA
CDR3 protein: CSVGENRNQPQHF
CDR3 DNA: TGCAGCGTTGGAGAGAACAGAAATCAGCCCCAGCATTTT

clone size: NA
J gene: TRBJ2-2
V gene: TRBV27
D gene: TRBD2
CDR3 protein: CASTVAGGAGELFF
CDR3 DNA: TGTGCCAGCACTGTAGCGGGCGGGGCCGGGGAGCTGTTTTTT